What follows are 22 T cell receptor beta chains derived from one specimen sequenced in a study of T cell changes during pregnancy in multiple sclerosis. Measured with immunoSEQ multiplex PCR; TCRdb has only the in-frame clones, and not every one. Of roughly 80,000 clones detected, about 92% appear once; the ten largest clones hold 2.5% to 3%. Specimen: peripheral blood, collected after pregnancy. The source of these receptors is a female donor in good health, enrolled as a control in a pregnancy study.

The chain recombines TRBV7-9 with TRBJ2-4; no clear D gene. Germline V gene sequence: CDR1 SEHNR, CDR2 FQNEAQ (reference sequence). There are 14 residues in the CDR3. V shed 5 bases and J shed 0 bases, with 8 bases lying between them. This CDR3 reads CASSTQTAKNIQYF. The CDR3 DNA reads TGTGCCAGCAGCACACAAACAGCCAAAAACATTCAGTACTTC.

CDR3 coding DNA: TGCGCCAGCAGCTTGTCAGAGGGAGTACCAGATACGCAGTATTTT. It translates to CASSLSEGVPDTQYF. The chain combines TRBV5-1 with TRBJ2-3; weak D call: TRBD2 (5 bases). V lost 1 base, J lost 4 bases, and 13 bases lay in between. Germline values: CDR1 SGHRS, CDR2 YFSETQ. CDR3 length: 15 amino acids.

The V and J genes are TRBV19 and TRBJ1-4, with 8 bases aligning to TRBD1. Germline V gene sequence: CDR1 LNHDA, CDR2 SQIVND (reference sequence). Losses at the gene ends were 9 bases for V and 12 bases for J; bases not matched to a gene: 6. The CDR3 sequence is 11 residues long. Here the CDR3 DNA reads TGTGCCAGCCTGGGACAGGCAGAACTGTTTTTT. Residues: CASLGQAELFF.

The chain couples TRBV10-3 to TRBJ2-3; 11 bases map to TRBD2. V trimming: 0 bases; J trimming: 3 bases; junction bases outside the gene matches: 5. Germline V gene data show CDR1 as ENHRY and CDR2 as SYGVKD. The CDR3 runs to 17 residues. In nucleotides, the CDR3 is TGTGCCATCAGTGAGTCCCCGGGACTAGCGGTGACAGATACGCAGTATTTT. Translation: CAISESPGLAVTDTQYF.

The rearrangement uses TRBV6-5 and TRBJ1-3, with 7 positions matching TRBD1. With V trimmed by 4 bases and J by 3 bases, 6 bases remained unmatched. This CDR3 is 15 amino acids long. Per the germline V gene, CDR1 is MNHEY and CDR2 is SVGAGI. In nucleotides, the CDR3 is TGTGCCAGCAGTTTGAGACAGGGATTTGGAAACACCATATATTTT. Protein product: CASSLRQGFGNTIYF.

The V and J genes are TRBV6-5 and TRBJ2-7; 14 bases are a match to TRBD2. After removal of 4 bases from V and 6 bases from J, the junction contained 5 bases not matched to a gene. Germline CDR1 MNHEY, CDR2 SVGAGI. This CDR3 is 15 amino acids long. This CDR3 reads CASSLGLAGVGEQYF. The CDR3 coding sequence is TGTGCCAGCAGTTTGGGACTAGCGGGAGTGGGCGAGCAGTACTTC.

The CDR3 here is CASSLNGGETQYF. In nucleotides, the CDR3 is TGCGCCAGCAGCTTGAATGGGGGCGAGACCCAGTACTTC. The J gene is TRBJ2-5, the V gene TRBV5-1, with D maybe TRBD1 (6 bases). Trimming stripped 1 base from V and 5 bases from J, with 9 bases between. The length of the CDR3 is 13 residues. Germline V gene data show CDR1 as SGHRS and CDR2 as YFSETQ.

The chain is built from TRBV9 and TRBJ2-7, with a possible D match to TRBD2 (5 bases). Germline assignment: CDR1 SGDLS and CDR2 YYNGEE. Trimming cost V 4 bases and J 1 base, with 12 bases left between them. The CDR3 is 14 amino acids. The CDR3, as DNA: TGTGCCAGCAGCCCTGAAGCGGCATCCTACGAGCAGTACTTC. Its protein is CASSPEAASYEQYF.

The chain combines TRBV18 with TRBJ1-1; 8 nucleotides align to TRBD1. The V gene's germline CDR1 is KGHSH and CDR2 LQKENI. V lost 4 bases, J lost 1 base, and 8 bases stayed unmatched. The CDR3 consists of 16 residues. The CDR3 region is CASSLTGQGKNTEAFF. As DNA, the CDR3 is TGTGCCAGCTCACTAACCGGACAGGGTAAGAACACTGAAGCTTTCTTT. Full variable domain (rest looked up from reference TRBV18 and TRBJ1-1): NAGVMQNPRHLVRRRGQEARLRCSPMKGHSHVYWYRQLPEEGLKFMVYLQKENIIDESGMPKERFSAEFPKEGPSILRIQQVVRGDSAAYFCASSLTGQGKNTEAFFGQGTRLTVV.

The chain is built from TRBV30 and TRBJ1-3, with 7 bases that match TRBD1. CDR1 is GTSNPN and CDR2 is SVGIG in the germline V gene (reference sequence). The V gene end was trimmed by 2 bases and the J gene end by 2 bases; junction bases not matched to a gene: 3. The CDR3 consists of 14 residues. The CDR3 coding sequence is TGTGCCTGGAGTACCCAGGGGGCTGGAAACACCATATATTTT. Encoded protein: CAWSTQGAGNTIYF.

This clone was seen a handful of times. The chain employs TRBV6-1 and TRBJ1-4; D remains unclear. Trimming cost V 6 bases and J 7 bases, with 9 bases left between them. CDR1 is MNHNS and CDR2 is SASEGT in the germline V gene. This CDR3 has 12 residues. The CDR3 sequence: CASRHLGEKLFF. DNA of the CDR3: TGTGCCAGCAGACACCTTGGTGAAAAACTGTTTTTT.

CDR3 coding DNA: TGTGCCAGCAGCGCAAGACTAGCAGGACTCCACAATGAGCAGTTCTTC. It codes for CASSARLAGLHNEQFF. This chain joins TRBV11-2 and TRBJ2-1; 7 bases line up with TRBD2. Germline CDR1 reads SGHAT; CDR2 reads FQNNGV. CDR3 size: 16 residues. Losses at the gene ends were 5 bases for V and 5 bases for J; bases not matched to a gene: 12.

With regard to this clone: One end of the junction does not line up with germline, which may come from a read error. The chain recombines TRBV5-5 with TRBJ1-2, with D uncertain. CDR1 and CDR2 from the germline V gene are SGHKS and YYEKEE (reference sequence). The CDR3 has 11 residues. CDR3 residues: CASNYQRTGYF. For the CDR3, the DNA is TGTGCCAGCAACTACCAACGGACGGGATACTTC. Together with reference TRBV5-5 and TRBJ1-2, the CDR3 gives the full variable domain: DAGVTQSPTHLIKTRGQQVTLRCSPISGHKSVSWYQQVLGQGPQFIFQYYEKEERGRGNFPDRFSARQFPNYSSELNVNALLLGDSALYLCASNYQRTGYFGSGTRLTVV.

The chain recombines TRBV5-1 with TRBJ1-5, with D unclear. This CDR3 comprises 15 residues. CDR1 and CDR2 (germline): SGHRS, YFSETQ. The V end lost 0 bases, the J end lost 0 bases, and 7 bases lay between the germline ends. The CDR3 nucleotides are TGCGCCAGCAGCTTGGCAGGTTATAGCAATCAGCCCCAGCATTTT. Its protein product is CASSLAGYSNQPQHF.

CDR3 bases: TGTGCTAGTGGTTCGGCCCGGGACTATGGCTACACCTTC. It encodes CASGSARDYGYTF. The rearrangement joins TRBV12-5 to TRBJ1-2; D gene ambiguous. The CDR3 length is 13 residues. Germline V gives CDR1 LGHNT, CDR2 FRNRAP. V gave up 4 bases and J gave up 3 bases, with 9 bases separating them.

J is TRBJ2-7 and V is TRBV27; 7 positions agree with TRBD1. Trimming cost V 3 bases and J 2 bases; bases outside gene matches: 4. CDR1 is MNHEY and CDR2 is SMNVEV in the germline V gene (reference sequence). The CDR3 runs to 14 residues. CDR3 region: CASSFSQGAYEQYF. CDR3 bases: TGTGCCAGCAGTTTCAGTCAGGGGGCCTACGAGCAGTACTTC.

This clone was seen just once. The chain has TRBV6-4 and TRBJ2-2; 9 bases are shared with TRBD2. CDR1 and CDR2 from the germline V gene are MRHNA and SNTAGT. V lost 6 bases, J lost 5 bases, and 19 bases stayed unmatched. The CDR3 contains 19 residues. The DNA for the CDR3 is TGTGCCAGCAGCCAGGGTTTCTCCCTAGCGGGGCGTCATACCGGGGAGCTGTTTTTT. It encodes CASSQGFSLAGRHTGELFF.

The chain is built from TRBV28 and TRBJ2-5, with D possibly being TRBD2 (5 bases). Looked up from germline, CDR1 is MDHEN and CDR2 is SYDVKM. The CDR3 has 13 amino acids. Trimming stripped 3 bases from V and 5 bases from J, with 10 bases between. CDR3 loop: CASSFPGRETQYF. DNA of the CDR3: TGTGCCAGCAGTTTTCCGGGAAGGGAGACCCAGTACTTC.

This clone was observed a handful of times. This sample also contains other DNA sequences that code for the same CDR3. The V call is TRBV19, the J call TRBJ1-5, with D tentatively TRBD1 (6 bases). V lost 3 bases and J 6 bases, leaving 15 bases between the germline ends. The CDR3 is made up of 15 amino acids. The germline gives CDR1 LNHDA, CDR2 SQIVND (reference sequence). CDR3 residues: CASSMAGAGGQPQHF. The CDR3 bases are TGTGCCAGTAGTATGGCGGGGGCGGGCGGTCAGCCCCAGCATTTT.

This chain joins TRBV28 and TRBJ2-1, with D tentatively TRBD2 (5 bases). The germline CDR1 and CDR2 sequences are MDHEN and SYDVKM. V lost 5 bases and J 0 bases, leaving 11 bases between the germline ends. The CDR3 has 15 amino acids. CDR3: CASSPLGSSYNEQFF. The CDR3 DNA sequence: TGTGCCAGCAGTCCTCTGGGGAGCTCCTACAATGAGCAGTTCTTC. Combining the CDR3 with reference TRBV28 and TRBJ2-1 gives the whole variable domain DVKVTQSSRYLVKRTGEKVFLECVQDMDHENMFWYRQDPGLGLRLIYFSYDVKMKEKGDIPEGYSVSREKKERFSLILESASTNQTSMYLCASSPLGSSYNEQFFGPGTRLTVL.

The chain couples TRBV28 to TRBJ1-2, with D uncertain. Germline CDR1 MDHEN, CDR2 SYDVKM. V gave up 4 bases and J gave up 5 bases, with 5 bases separating them. The CDR3 totals 11 residues. CDR3 in DNA: TGTGCCAGCAGTTCCCCGTATGGCTACACCTTC. Its translation: CASSSPYGYTF.

The chain links TRBV28 to TRBJ2-3; possibly TRBD2 for D (6 bases). This CDR3 is 13 amino acids long. Trimming removed 3 bases at V and 8 bases at J, with 12 bases between. Germline CDR1 MDHEN, CDR2 SYDVKM. CDR3 bases: TGTGCCAGCAGTTTCCGTGGGAGGTCTACGCAGTATTTT. The encoded protein is CASSFRGRSTQYF.